This T cell receptor (beta chain) comes out of a study of shared clonotypes between healthy human individuals (dated by TCRdb to 2018 to 2021). Broadly, across the study: The cohort comprised a couple of women and a few men aged 18 to 49 years. Per donor, three plates each were used for CD4 naive and CD4 memory, two for CD8 naive, and one for CD8 memory. The study deeply sequenced blood TCR repertoires of five healthy adults to estimate repertoire size and the extent of clonotype sharing between individuals. To increase sequencing depth and limit assay-specific biases, TCR repertoire library preparation and sequencing were carried out by different laboratories using diverse techniques. Each donor's leukapheresis produced roughly between about 0.8 and 10 billion PBMCs. What the work shows at the level of the full study, not this receptor alone: Even with the large sequencing depth, rarefaction of the sorted-subset datasets indicated that sequencing was incomplete. Estimated clonotype richness was generally larger for naive than for memory subsets. About 5% of naive CD4, 3.5% of naive CD8, 2.3% of memory CD4, and 0.35% to 0.5% of memory CD8 clonotypes were shared across a few donors. Sampling was restricted to blood, and TCR repertoires in tissues likely differ from the TCR repertoires found in blood. The small number of donors limited the genetic and exposure-history diversity represented. Pairwise subsampling indicated that sequencing depth was expected to affect the degree of clonotype sharing among donors. Compared with non-shared clonotypes, the clonotypes found in all four sorted-subset donors had higher generation probabilities.

A remark on this clone: Its antigen is unknown. Nothing much larger sits one base from this clone, and base qualities are not available.

CD8 naive samples were CD45RO-negative cells positively selected for CCR7, giving a CD45RA+CCR7+ population that excluded TemRA cells. Donors were healthy HIV-negative adults with no recently reported acute infections or vaccinations. Only Caucasian adults living in Nashville, Tennessee, USA were represented among the donors. After blood collection by leukapheresis, PBMCs were isolated using Ficoll-Histopaque density gradient centrifugation and then cryopreserved in the vapor phase of liquid nitrogen. Analytical flow cytometry was used to check the purity and quantity of every magnetically sorted T cell population. Each sorted fraction had its genomic DNA isolated and then quantified by UV absorbance on a Nanodrop 2000c. V loses 5 bases of germline sequence and J loses 2 bases, and the interval between the two ends is 16 bases. CDR1 and CDR2 are read off the germline V gene (reference sequence) as MNHEY and SMNVEV. CDR3 length: 15 amino acids, cysteine to phenylalanine. The CDR3 DNA has 45 bases and is translated from base 1.

TCR CDR3 regions were amplified from genomic DNA by multiplex PCR using the deep immunoSEQ assay. Extracted genomic DNA from each cell subset was spread evenly across all wells of several immunoSEQ 96-well plates, with each plate serving as a replicate. For sorted subsets, 200 to 250 ng genomic DNA, equal to 25,000 to 35,000 T cell genomes, was loaded into each replicate PCR. Purified libraries were quantified with a Qubit 3.0 fluorometer, sized on a Bioanalyzer 2100, and re-quantified with the KAPA Library Quantification kit. A separate single-read 150-cycle Illumina NextSeq 550 flow cell was used to sequence each immunoSEQ 96-well plate. The study's processing was this. Because the immunoSEQ output held only junctional sequences and lacked quality scores, the filtering could not match the filtering applied to full-length reads. To assign V/J genes and CDR3, sequences were annotated using PyIR, a Python wrapper for IgBLAST v1.9, with IMGT germline references. Reads were filtered out if the reads had weak V/J assignments (E-value above 1e-6), no CDR3, stop codons, out-of-frame junctions, or ambiguous translated residues. V3J clonotypes were defined by identical inferred V gene, J gene, and CDR3 amino acid sequence. To compute the percentage overlap between repertoires, the number of shared unique clonotypes was divided by the size of the smaller repertoire. Richness of each repertoire was evaluated using RTK rarefaction, the Chao1 estimator, and Recon v2.1 estimates of unobserved clonotypes. Generation probabilities were computed with OLGA for all TCRbeta clonotypes obtained by the gDNA method from a few donors. TCRdb obtained this table from immuneACCESS and retained in-frame rearrangements with V and J assigned. These tables miss some clones; where compared with another copy, unresolved V genes account for less than half of the shortfall, and the remainder is unexplained. The D gene and trimming were derived from the DNA, and the V and J assignments and clone size from that table. Across this sample there are about 2.2 million clones, with over 85% seen only once. About 1.6% of the sample is in the top ten clones.

The receptor's source is a man younger than 35 in good health. Some clones in this sample may be carry-over from other donors' samples. Sequencing was done on a sample of naive CD8+ T cells from PBMCs. In the paper's terms, the cell subset or site label means: CD45RA+CCR7+. The chain is made from TRBV27 and TRBJ2-7; tentative D gene TRBD2, with 6 bases matching. The bases are TGTGCCAGCAGTCCATTAGCGGTCATAACCTACGAGCAGTACTTC. Its protein product is CASSPLAVITYEQYF.